This TCR beta chain appears in the sequencing data of a study of shared clonotypes between healthy human individuals. Notes on the study in general: The generation probabilities recorded for non-shared clonotypes fell below those of clonotypes shared by all four donors.

Each PCR replicate from the sorted subsets contained approximately 0.2 ug DNA, which is tens of thousands of T cell genomes. Produced via immunoSEQ multiplex PCR; TCRdb's table is partial and in-frame only. The sample holds a few million clones, over 85% seen once. CDR3 length: 15 residues. V was trimmed by 4 bases and J by 7 bases, leaving 17 bases between them. Germline CDR1 and CDR2: SGHKS and YYEKEE (reference sequence). As to this clone: Its antigen is unidentified.

The specimen sequenced was naive CD4+ T cells sorted from blood. Indicated subset: CD45RA+ positively selected. V gene TRBV5-5 combines with J gene TRBJ1-4, with D maybe TRBD1 (5 bases). The clonotype originates from a man younger than 30 in good health. The CDR3 spells CASSPYQGLGEKLFF. CDR3 bases: TGTGCCAGCAGCCCCTATCAGGGATTAGGTGAAAAACTGTTTTTT.